The 27 T cell receptor beta chains listed next were all sequenced from one sample in a study of blood T cell repertoires in COVID-19. Using immunoSEQ multiplex PCR, the repertoire was profiled, and TCRdb retains in-frame clones only, with some absent. Among fewer than 500,000 clones, around 87% were seen once, and the ten largest hold around 0.7%. The specimen was PBMCs or T cells enriched from blood (not recorded which). The receptors were sampled from a woman younger than 30 who had recovered from COVID-19.

The chain carries TRBV5-6 and TRBJ1-1, with D possibly being TRBD1 (5 bases). The CDR3 sequence is 13 residues long. In germline, CDR1 is SGHDT, CDR2 YYEEEE. Trimming left V 4 bases short and J 1 base short, with 8 bases between. The CDR3, as DNA: TGTGCCAGCAGCACAGGCCGGAACACTGAAGCTTTCTTT. It translates to CASSTGRNTEAFF. Full variable domain (remainder filled in from reference TRBV5-6 and TRBJ1-1): DAGVTQSPTHLIKTRGQQVTLRCSPKSGHDTVSWYQQALGQGPQFIFQYYEEEERQRGNFPDRFSGHQFPNYSSELNVNALLLGDSALYLCASSTGRNTEAFFGQGTRLTVV.

The gene calls are TRBV30 and TRBJ1-5, with 7 bases that match TRBD1. This CDR3 has 15 residues. V was clipped by 3 bases and J by 0 bases; unmatched bases: 5. Germline V gene sequence: CDR1 GTSNPN, CDR2 SVGIG (reference sequence). The CDR3 nucleotides read TGTGCCTGGAGCCCGGGACAGTATAGCAATCAGCCCCAGCATTTT. Translation: CAWSPGQYSNQPQHF.

Concerning this clone itself: At the DNA level, this CDR3 is encoded by other sequences in the same sample as well. The chain carries TRBV12-3 or TRBV12-4 and TRBJ1-5; 7 nucleotides agree with TRBD1. CDR3 size: 13 residues. The ends lost 5 bases at V and 7 bases at J; junction bases unmatched: 5. CDR3 nucleotides: TGTGCCAGCAGTCTAGGGGGCGGACAGCCCCAGCATTTT. This translates into CASSLGGGQPQHF.

This sequence joins TRBV12-3 or TRBV12-4 and TRBJ2-5; D perhaps matches TRBD1 (6 bases). The CDR3 loop spans 13 amino acids. V lost 1 base to trimming and J lost 3 bases, with 6 bases between them. As DNA, the CDR3 is TGTGCCAGCAGTTTAGACAGGGAAGAGACCCAGTACTTC. This sequence encodes CASSLDREETQYF.

V is TRBV28 and J is TRBJ2-3, with D perhaps TRBD2 (5 bases). The CDR3 consists of 13 residues. V was cut by 7 bases and J by 11 bases, with 19 bases left in between. Germline CDR1 and CDR2: MDHEN and SYDVKM. CDR3 residues: CASTPRRAARQYF. In nucleotides, the CDR3 is TGTGCCAGCACCCCAAGGCGGGCAGCGAGGCAGTATTTT.

The CDR3 spells CASSSRPGQGRVRDEKLFF. CDR3 in DNA: TGTGCCAGCAGCTCCCGGCCGGGACAGGGTAGAGTGCGTGATGAAAAACTGTTTTTT. The chain uses TRBV11-2 and TRBJ1-4; 9 bases are a match to TRBD1. Losses at the gene ends were 4 bases for V and 6 bases for J; bases not matched to a gene: 18. Germline CDR1 reads SGHAT; CDR2 reads FQNNGV. This CDR3 region has 19 residues.

The chain carries TRBV15 and TRBJ1-2; 7 nucleotides line up with TRBD1. The length of the CDR3 is 14 residues. With V trimmed by 6 bases and J by 2 bases, 6 bases remained unmatched. Germline loops: CDR1 LNHNV, CDR2 YYDKDF (reference sequence). The CDR3 sequence: CATSPGQINYGYTF. CDR3 bases: TGTGCCACCAGTCCGGGACAGATAAACTATGGCTACACCTTC. Based on the CDR3 plus reference TRBV15 and TRBJ1-2, the full variable domain is DAMVIQNPRYQVTQFGKPVTLSCSQTLNHNVMYWYQQKSSQAPKLLFHYYDKDFNNEADTPDNFQSRRPNTSFCFLDIRSPGLGDTAMYLCATSPGQINYGYTFGSGTRLTVV.

In DNA, the CDR3 is TGTGCCAGTAGTCCCTCAGCTCGGGTCTACACCTTC. This translates into CASSPSARVYTF. V usage is TRBV19 and J usage is TRBJ1-2, with D unclear. The germline V gene encodes CDR1 LNHDA and CDR2 SQIVND (reference sequence). The CDR3 has 12 residues. The V end lost 5 bases, the J end lost 10 bases, and 14 bases lay between the germline ends.

The gene calls are TRBV24-1 and TRBJ2-7; 9 nucleotides line up with TRBD2. With 11 bases clipped from V and 6 bases from J, the junction kept 19 bases outside the gene matches. This CDR3 has 16 amino acids. Germline assignment: CDR1 KGHDR and CDR2 SFDVKD. The DNA for the CDR3 is TGTGCCATCCGTCATCCGCCGGGACTAGCAGGAGTCGAGCAGTACTTC. Translation: CAIRHPPGLAGVEQYF.

This chain joins TRBV7-9 and TRBJ2-3, with 13 bases aligning to TRBD2. The CDR3 runs 17 residues. Losses at the gene ends were 10 bases for V and 3 bases for J; bases not matched to a gene: 13. Per germline, CDR1 SEHNR and CDR2 FQNEAQ (reference sequence). CDR3 sequence reads: CATHARKGLAGTDTQYF. The CDR3 nucleotides are TGTGCCACGCACGCGCGAAAGGGACTAGCGGGGACAGATACGCAGTATTTT.

The chain is built from TRBV27 and TRBJ1-2; TRBD1 might be the D (5 bases). Per germline, CDR1 MNHEY and CDR2 SMNVEV (reference sequence). V was pared by 1 base and J by 4 bases, with 13 bases between. The CDR3 has 15 residues. CDR3 protein: CASSLFGGDLYGYTF. The CDR3 DNA reads as TGTGCCAGCAGTTTATTTGGGGGGGACCTCTATGGCTACACCTTC.

This rearrangement joins TRBV19 to TRBJ1-2; no definite D call. Trimming cost V 7 bases and J 4 bases, with 16 bases left between them. Germline CDR1 reads LNHDA; CDR2 reads SQIVND (reference sequence). This CDR3 has 14 residues. The CDR3 DNA reads TGTGCCAGTAAGAGTTATGAGGATCCCTATGGCTACACCTTC. It translates to CASKSYEDPYGYTF.

The rearrangement links TRBV5-5 to TRBJ1-1; TRBD1 agrees at 10 bases. The germline V gene has CDR1 SGHKS and CDR2 YYEKEE (reference sequence). V dropped 0 bases and J dropped 8; count of bases not matched to a gene: 4. The CDR3 covers 14 residues. The CDR3: CASSLVTGGLEAFF. CDR3 bases: TGTGCCAGCAGCTTGGTGACAGGGGGCCTCGAAGCTTTCTTT.

The chain's CDR3 is CASSSYSNEQFF. In nucleotides, the CDR3 is TGTGCCAGCAGTTCATATAGCAATGAGCAGTTCTTC. The rearrangement joins TRBV12-3 or TRBV12-4 to TRBJ2-1; D is uncertain. There are 12 residues in the CDR3. V was pared by 4 bases and J by 6 bases, with 7 bases between.

The V gene is TRBV7-9, the J gene TRBJ2-1, with 10 bases lining up with TRBD2. J was trimmed by 2 bases and V by 2 bases; bases with no gene match: 9. The CDR3 loop spans 18 amino acids. The V gene's germline CDR1 is SEHNR and CDR2 FQNEAQ (reference sequence). The CDR3 nucleotides read TGTGCCAGCAGCTTAATTAGTGAAAGCGGGGGGGCCTACAATGAGCAGTTCTTC. Amino acids: CASSLISESGGAYNEQFF. The entire variable domain, with the rest obtained from reference TRBV7-9 and TRBJ2-1, is as follows: DTGVSQNPRHKITKRGQNVTFRCDPISEHNRLYWYRQTLGQGPEFLTYFQNEAQLEKSRLLSDRFSAERPKGSFSTLEIQRTEQGDSAMYLCASSLISESGGAYNEQFFGPGTRLTVL.

The CDR3 nucleotides are TGTGCCAGCAGTTTGACAGCTAACTATGGCTACACCTTC. Protein sequence: CASSLTANYGYTF. This chain joins TRBV12-3 or TRBV12-4 and TRBJ1-2; tentative D call: TRBD1 (5 bases). The CDR3 extends over 13 amino acids. V gave up 3 bases and J gave up 0 bases, with 5 bases separating them.

The rearrangement links TRBV18 to TRBJ1-3; D unresolved. Trimming took 5 bases from V and 0 from J, leaving 11 bases between them. Per germline, CDR1 KGHSH and CDR2 LQKENI. The CDR3 runs to 15 residues. The CDR3, as DNA: TGTGCCAGCTCAAAAGAGATTGACTCTGGAAACACCATATATTTT. Its translation: CASSKEIDSGNTIYF.

V gene TRBV29-1 combines with J gene TRBJ2-3; D is uncertain. Per germline, CDR1 SQVTM and CDR2 ANQGSEA. The CDR3 is 12 amino acids. Trimming took off 1 base at V and 6 bases at J, with 8 bases between the two ends. The CDR3 DNA reads TGCAGCGTTGAAGGGTTCCGGGATACGCAGTATTTT. Encoded protein: CSVEGFRDTQYF.

This clone was observed a few times. The chain couples TRBV7-8 to TRBJ1-5; D ambiguous. V was pared by 1 base and J by 1 base, with 17 bases between. Looked up from germline, CDR1 is SGHVS and CDR2 is FQNEAQ. The length of the CDR3 is 18 residues. CDR3 amino acids: CASSLVARLGESNQPQHF. The CDR3 region has the DNA TGTGCCAGCAGCTTAGTTGCCCGCCTCGGAGAAAGCAATCAGCCCCAGCATTTT.

V and J are TRBV19 and TRBJ1-6, with D perhaps TRBD1 (5 bases). The CDR3 loop spans 12 amino acids. V lost 1 base and J lost 15, with 10 bases in between. CDR1 and CDR2 from the germline V gene are LNHDA and SQIVND (reference sequence). The CDR3 is CASSIGRTSLHF. The DNA for the CDR3 is TGTGCCAGTAGTATAGGTCGGACAAGCCTCCACTTT.

A few counts support this clone. The chain couples TRBV7-2 to TRBJ1-2; 8 bases agree with TRBD1. Germline-derived CDR1 and CDR2 are SGHTA and FQGNSA. The junction had 6 bases not matched to a gene; V was cut back by 5 bases and J by 4 bases. CDR3 length: 14 amino acids. CDR3: CASSPVTGGYGYTF. DNA of the CDR3: TGTGCCAGCAGCCCTGTCACAGGGGGCTATGGCTACACCTTC.

The rearrangement joins TRBV21-1 to TRBJ2-7; TRBD1 is the table's D call and was not checked against the DNA. TRBV21-1 is an annotated pseudogene. The CDR3 is 13 residues long. CDR3 sequence: CASSKDRTYEQYF. In DNA form, the CDR3 reads TGTGCCAGCAGCAAAGACAGAACCTACGAGCAGTACTTC.

V and J are TRBV5-1 and TRBJ2-3; 11 nucleotides line up with TRBD1. V lost 5 bases and J lost 0; bases outside the gene matches: 2. Germline loops: CDR1 SGHRS, CDR2 YFSETQ. The CDR3 is 15 residues long. CDR3 DNA: TGCGCCAGCAGTCGGGACAGGGGGAGCACAGATACGCAGTATTTT. Translating it yields CASSRDRGSTDTQYF.

This chain connects TRBV27 to TRBJ2-5, with a tentative D call TRBD1 (5 bases). The V end was cut by 4 bases, the J end by 0 bases, with 12 bases between. CDR3 length equals 15 residues. CDR1 is MNHEY and CDR2 is SMNVEV in the germline V gene (reference sequence). The CDR3 loop is CASSSTDQYQETQYF. The CDR3 nucleotides read TGTGCCAGCAGTTCGACAGACCAGTACCAAGAGACCCAGTACTTC.

The rearrangement joins TRBV23-1 to TRBJ1-5; TRBD1 aligns across 8 bases. TRBV23-1 is treated as an ORF (open reading frame) with a function not yet certain. The CDR3 has 14 amino acids. V gave up 7 bases and J gave up 3 bases; unmatched junction bases: 5. The CDR3 is CASTGQGNNQPQHF. The CDR3, as DNA: TGCGCCAGCACCGGACAGGGAAACAATCAGCCCCAGCATTTT.

The chain combines TRBV5-1 with TRBJ2-5; tentative D call: TRBD1 (6 bases). The CDR3 is 13 amino acids. Germline values: CDR1 SGHRS, CDR2 YFSETQ. With 3 bases removed from V and 3 bases from J, the gap between germline ends came to 9 bases. The CDR3 loop reads CASSSWTEETQYF. The CDR3 DNA is TGCGCCAGCAGCTCCTGGACAGAAGAGACCCAGTACTTC.

The rearrangement links TRBV6-5 to TRBJ1-4; D remains unclear. Looked up from germline, CDR1 is MNHEY and CDR2 is SVGAGI. This CDR3 is 12 amino acids long. Trimming shortened V by 10 bases and J by 9 bases, and 15 bases separated the two germline ends. The CDR3 region has the DNA TGTGCCACCTCCCCAGCGGGTCAAAAACTGTTTTTT. Translating gives CATSPAGQKLFF.